This entry describes one T cell receptor (beta chain). Its antigen is unidentified. RNA transcripts gave rise to amplified TCR beta CDR3 regions. The HTBI set primed first-round TCR CDR3 RT-PCR. TCRdb passed the multiplex PCR reads through MiXCR, listing each CDR3 protein once. The table shows hundreds of thousands of distinct CDR3 sequences, with about 16% occurring only once. This sample is drawn from a study of T cells in Graves' hyperthyroidism and ophthalmopathy. The study's findings and limits: Stable hyperthyroidism and ophthalmopathy were separated using 13 V-J signatures.

Each ophthalmopathy patient scored at least 3 on the Clinical Activity Score and at least 4 on NOSPECS grade, with duration under 3 months. The study excluded patients with uncontrolled infection, other autoimmune disease, pregnancy or lactation. PBMCs stemmed from 8.5 to 10 ml fresh peripheral blood. V dropped 3 bases and J dropped 1 base, with 12 bases sitting between them. Per germline, CDR1 LNHDA and CDR2 SQIVND (reference sequence). The CDR3 totals 15 residues. The chain joins TRBV19 to TRBJ1-2, with D maybe TRBD1 (6 bases). Sequencing was performed on blood. The receptor was isolated from a woman between 35 and 50 years old with Graves' ophthalmopathy. The CDR3 spells CASSMDSANNYGYTF. In DNA form, the CDR3 reads TGTGCCAGTAGTATGGACAGCGCCAATAACTATGGCTACACCTTC.